This passage covers 15 T cell receptor beta chains from one sample sequenced in a study of Tregs in tolerant kidney transplant recipients. TCRdb's copy holds only in-frame clones and misses some; the assay was immunoSEQ multiplex PCR. The sample has about 240,000 clones, roughly four fifths seen once; the top ten hold approximately 0.69%. Material: CD4+ T cells from blood. These receptors all come from a human donor in good health.

The chain employs TRBV27 and TRBJ1-3; D possibly corresponds to TRBD1 (6 bases). Germline loops: CDR1 MNHEY, CDR2 SMNVEV (reference sequence). V lost 5 bases to trimming and J lost 2 bases, with 10 bases between them. The CDR3 extends over 14 amino acids. The CDR3: CASSPQGAGNTIYF. In DNA, the CDR3 is TGTGCCAGCAGTCCACAGGGAGCTGGAAACACCATATATTTT.

The chain links TRBV18 to TRBJ1-4; no clear D. Trimming removed 3 bases from V and 4 bases from J, with 6 bases in between. Germline values: CDR1 KGHSH, CDR2 LQKENI. The CDR3 runs to 13 residues. The CDR3: CASSPLVNEKLFF. The CDR3 DNA follows: TGTGCCAGCTCACCCTTGGTTAATGAAAAACTGTTTTTT. The full variable domain, completed using reference TRBV18 and TRBJ1-4, is NAGVMQNPRHLVRRRGQEARLRCSPMKGHSHVYWYRQLPEEGLKFMVYLQKENIIDESGMPKERFSAEFPKEGPSILRIQQVVRGDSAAYFCASSPLVNEKLFFGSGTQLSVL.

The V call is TRBV5-1, the J call TRBJ2-2; TRBD1 agrees at 8 bases. Per the germline V gene, CDR1 is SGHRS and CDR2 is YFSETQ. Trimming removed 9 bases from V and 2 bases from J; junction bases left unmatched: 12. The CDR3 runs 16 residues. This chain's CDR3 is CATKSGTGGNTGELFF. The CDR3 bases are TGCGCCACCAAGTCAGGGACAGGAGGAAACACCGGGGAGCTGTTTTTT.

The chain carries TRBV5-1 and TRBJ1-4, with 11 bases aligning to TRBD1. The CDR3 consists of 16 residues. V shed 4 bases, J shed 4 bases, and the junction held 6 bases outside the gene matches. Germline CDR1 SGHRS, CDR2 YFSETQ. The CDR3 reads CASSPGQGAINEKLFF. CDR3 DNA sequence: TGCGCCAGCAGCCCTGGACAGGGGGCAATTAATGAAAAACTGTTTTTT.

CDR3 coding DNA: TGTGCCAGCAGTGAATTCGGGGGGCGCAGGACTGAAGCTTTCTTT. Protein: CASSEFGGRRTEAFF. The chain joins TRBV25-1 to TRBJ1-1; possible D gene TRBD1, 6 bases. This CDR3 has 15 residues. From germline, CDR1 is MGHDK and CDR2 SYGVNS. Deletions cut 1 base from V and 5 bases from J, with 14 bases between.

The chain recombines TRBV5-5 with TRBJ1-5; D is unclear. Germline CDR1 SGHKS, CDR2 YYEKEE (reference sequence). The CDR3 consists of 14 residues. The V end lost 4 bases, the J end lost 7 bases, and 15 bases lay between the germline ends. The CDR3 spells CASSIWTDRQPQHF. The CDR3 DNA reads TGTGCCAGCAGCATCTGGACGGATCGACAGCCCCAGCATTTT.

This chain uses TRBV6-5 with TRBJ1-2; the match to TRBD1 covers 8 bases. CDR3 size: 14 residues. Germline-derived CDR1 and CDR2 are MNHEY and SVGAGI. Losses at the gene ends were 5 bases for V and 3 bases for J; bases not matched to a gene: 5. In nucleotides, the CDR3 is TGTGCCAGCAGTGACCACAGGGGGGACTATGGCTACACCTTC. Translation: CASSDHRGDYGYTF.

The chain recombines TRBV5-1 with TRBJ2-7; TRBD2 matches at 9 bases. V lost 0 bases and J lost 0; bases outside the gene matches: 7. This CDR3 spans 17 amino acids. Per the germline V gene, CDR1 is SGHRS and CDR2 is YFSETQ. The CDR3 region is CASSLDSGGLYSYEQYF. CDR3 bases: TGCGCCAGCAGCTTGGATAGCGGGGGCCTGTACTCCTACGAGCAGTACTTC.

The rearrangement joins TRBV2 to TRBJ1-1; no reliable D call. The germline V gene encodes CDR1 SNHLY and CDR2 FYNNEI. Trimming removed 3 bases at V and 0 bases at J, with 20 bases between. This CDR3 is 18 amino acids long. CDR3 DNA sequence: TGTGCCAGCAGTGATGCCCCCTCCCCGGCGACTATGAACACTGAAGCTTTCTTT. Its protein is CASSDAPSPATMNTEAFF.

CDR3 amino acids: CASSIKPRTATISYEQYF. CDR3 coding DNA: TGTGCCAGCAGCATAAAGCCCCGGACCGCGACCATATCCTACGAGCAGTACTTC. V is TRBV14 and J is TRBJ2-7; D gene unclear. Germline V gene data show CDR1 as SGHDN and CDR2 as FVKESK. Trimming shortened V by 5 bases and J by 1 base, and 24 bases separated the two germline ends. The CDR3 is made up of 18 amino acids.

In this sample, this clone turned up once. The chain recombines TRBV9 with TRBJ2-5; 9 nucleotides align to TRBD2. Trimming took 8 bases from V and 0 from J; bases not matched to a gene: 5. Germline loops: CDR1 SGDLS, CDR2 YYNGEE. The CDR3 is 14 amino acids. The CDR3 spells CASSSGVYQETQYF. Written as DNA, the CDR3 is TGTGCCAGTTCTAGCGGGGTGTACCAAGAGACCCAGTACTTC.

The chain links TRBV30 to TRBJ1-5; D gene unclear. CDR1 and CDR2 from the germline V gene are GTSNPN and SVGIG (reference sequence). CDR3 length equals 12 residues. V shed 3 bases and J shed 6 bases, with 9 bases lying between them. The CDR3 nucleotides read TGTGCCTGGAGCCCCGATGTTCAGCCCCAGCATTTT. This codes for CAWSPDVQPQHF.

This rearrangement joins TRBV30 to TRBJ2-1, with 7 nucleotides matching TRBD1. Unmatched junction bases numbered 7, after V lost 3 bases and J lost 8 bases. Looked up from germline, CDR1 is GTSNPN and CDR2 is SVGIG (reference sequence). The CDR3 extends over 13 amino acids. The CDR3 spells CAWSPQQGHEQFF. DNA of the CDR3: TGTGCCTGGAGCCCCCAACAGGGGCATGAGCAGTTCTTC.

V gene TRBV30 combines with J gene TRBJ2-2; 9 bases match TRBD1. V was clipped by 7 bases and J by 6 bases; unmatched bases: 6. Germline CDR1 and CDR2: GTSNPN and SVGIG (reference sequence). The CDR3 has 13 amino acids. The CDR3 coding sequence is TGTGCCTACGCCAGGACAGGGGCCGGGGAGCTGTTTTTT. Protein sequence: CAYARTGAGELFF.

The rearrangement uses TRBV15 and TRBJ1-5; D is unclear. Trimming removed 6 bases at V and 7 bases at J, with 10 bases between. The CDR3 is 12 amino acids. The germline V gene has CDR1 LNHNV and CDR2 YYDKDF (reference sequence). The CDR3 loop is CATSRGEQPQHF. The CDR3 DNA sequence: TGTGCCACCAGTCGGGGTGAGCAGCCCCAGCATTTT.